Shown below are 21 T cell receptor beta chains from a single sample sequenced in a study of CD8+ T cells in alopecia areata. Treatment in this sample: oral pan-JAK inhibitor, 5-10 mg twice daily. As the sequencing template, cDNA was produced by extracting RNA and reverse transcribing it. Repertoires were generated with immunoSEQ multiplex PCR, while TCRdb's copy carries only in-frame clones and drops some. The profile shows about 64,000 clones, more than 45% of them singletons. The specimen comprised CD8+ T cells sorted from blood, sampled around week 36, from a patient treated with tofacitinib. Receptor source: a human donor with alopecia areata.

The chain is built from TRBV4-2 and TRBJ1-1, with D perhaps matching TRBD1 (6 bases). Germline-derived CDR1 and CDR2 are LGHNA and YNFKEQ. The germline V and J ends were trimmed by 4 bases and 1 base, with 13 bases remaining between them. The CDR3 contains 15 residues. CDR3 residues: CASSLAGQQNTEAFF. The DNA of the CDR3 is TGTGCCAGCAGCCTTGCTGGACAGCAGAACACTGAAGCTTTCTTT.

The chain combines TRBV7-9 with TRBJ2-1, with unresolved D. The V end lost 5 bases, the J end lost 2 bases, and 16 bases lay between the germline ends. Germline loops: CDR1 SEHNR, CDR2 FQNEAQ (reference sequence). The CDR3 loop spans 16 amino acids. The CDR3 nucleotides read TGTGCCAGCAGCCCTCGACTCTACCTAACCTACAATGAGCAGTTCTTC. Translated, it gives CASSPRLYLTYNEQFF.

The chain recombines TRBV5-4 with TRBJ1-2; 8 nucleotides match TRBD1. Germline V CDR1 and CDR2: SGHNT, YYREEE (reference sequence). Losses at the gene ends were 2 bases for V and 3 bases for J; bases not matched to a gene: 6. This CDR3 has 15 residues. The CDR3 bases are TGTGCCAGCAGCTTTTCGACAGGGGCCCACTATGGCTACACCTTC. The encoded protein is CASSFSTGAHYGYTF.

The chain recombines TRBV14 with TRBJ2-1, with 10 bases that match TRBD2. Germline trimming cut 1 base from V and 5 bases from J; bases unmatched to any gene: 5. Per germline, CDR1 SGHDN and CDR2 FVKESK. The CDR3 is made up of 16 amino acids. The CDR3 DNA reads TGTGCCAGCAGCCAAGTCCTAGCGGGAGCGCACAATGAGCAGTTCTTC. Protein: CASSQVLAGAHNEQFF.

The rearrangement uses TRBV6-4 and TRBJ2-1, with a weak D call TRBD1 (6 bases). The V gene lost 0 bases and the J gene lost 3 bases, with 12 bases spanning the gap. The CDR3 has 16 residues. Germline V gene sequence: CDR1 MRHNA, CDR2 SNTAGT. The CDR3 coding sequence is TGTGCCAGCAGTGACTCCCACAGGGCCTTCTACAATGAGCAGTTCTTC. Translation: CASSDSHRAFYNEQFF.

The chain uses TRBV4-1 and TRBJ2-1; TRBD2 might be the D (6 bases). Per the germline V gene, CDR1 is MGHRA and CDR2 is YSYEKL. V was pared by 7 bases and J by 3 bases, with 13 bases between. The CDR3 totals 14 residues. The CDR3 here is CASNLASVYNEQFF. The CDR3 DNA sequence: TGCGCCAGCAATTTGGCTAGCGTCTACAATGAGCAGTTCTTC.

V is TRBV7-9 and J is TRBJ2-7, with a possible D match to TRBD1 (6 bases). The CDR3 spans 14 residues. Between the trimmed V and J ends, which lost 1 base and 2 bases, there was a span of 9 bases. Germline lookup yields CDR1 SEHNR and CDR2 FQNEAQ (reference sequence). CDR3 loop: CASSLVDSTYEQYF. The CDR3 DNA reads as TGTGCCAGCAGCTTAGTGGACAGCACCTACGAGCAGTACTTC.

The chain has TRBV15 and TRBJ2-5; tentatively, D is TRBD2 (6 bases). V lost 4 bases and J 5 bases, leaving 20 bases between the germline ends. This CDR3 comprises 16 residues. Germline V CDR1 and CDR2: LNHNV, YYDKDF (reference sequence). The DNA for the CDR3 is TGTGCCACCAGCACCCCGACTCTAGCGAGAAAGGAGACCCAGTACTTC. It translates to CATSTPTLARKETQYF.

V is TRBV27 and J is TRBJ2-2; TRBD2 aligns across 9 bases. The germline gives CDR1 MNHEY, CDR2 SMNVEV (reference sequence). The CDR3 loop spans 16 amino acids. J was trimmed by 7 bases and V by 2 bases; bases with no gene match: 8. The CDR3 DNA is TGTGCCAGCAGTTTAAGGCCTAGCGGGACCCACGGGGAGCTGTTTTTT. Translating it yields CASSLRPSGTHGELFF.

This clone was detected only a few times. The genes are TRBV9 and TRBJ1-5; the match to TRBD1 covers 7 bases. The CDR3 consists of 15 residues. From germline, CDR1 is SGDLS and CDR2 YYNGEE. V dropped 4 bases and J dropped 3; count of bases not matched to a gene: 7. The CDR3 sequence is CASSSTGQFNQPQHF. Written as DNA, the CDR3 is TGTGCCAGCAGCTCGACGGGACAGTTCAATCAGCCCCAGCATTTT.

This clone came up a few times. The chain is built from TRBV30 and TRBJ2-7; a weak D match, TRBD2 (6 bases). CDR1 is GTSNPN and CDR2 is SVGIG in the germline V gene (reference sequence). The CDR3 has 15 residues. V lost 0 bases and J 3 bases, leaving 15 bases between the germline ends. DNA for the CDR3: TGTGCCTGGAGTGTTGAAGGTAGCGGAAACTACGAGCAGTACTTC. It codes for CAWSVEGSGNYEQYF. The whole variable domain, filled in from reference TRBV30 and TRBJ2-7, reads SQTIHQWPATLVQPVGSPLSLECTVEGTSNPNLYWYRQAAGRGLQLLFYSVGIGQISSEVPQNLSASRPQDRQFILSSKKLLLSDSGFYLCAWSVEGSGNYEQYFGPGTRLTVT.

This chain joins TRBV15 and TRBJ2-5; possible D gene TRBD1, 5 bases. The CDR3 has 13 residues. CDR1 and CDR2 from the germline V gene are LNHNV and YYDKDF (reference sequence). Between the trimmed V and J ends, which lost 4 bases and 4 bases, there was a span of 10 bases. The CDR3 spells CATSTGIGETQYF. CDR3 in DNA: TGTGCCACCAGCACAGGGATTGGAGAGACCCAGTACTTC.

CDR3 DNA: TGTGCCAGCATCCAGACGGCTATGAACACTGAAGCTTTCTTT. It codes for CASIQTAMNTEAFF. V and J are TRBV28 and TRBJ1-1; unclear D gene. The V end was cut by 7 bases, the J end by 0 bases, with 12 bases between. The CDR3 runs 14 residues. Germline lookup yields CDR1 MDHEN and CDR2 SYDVKM.

V and J are TRBV7-8 and TRBJ1-4; TRBD1 matches 7 bases. Germline V CDR1 and CDR2: SGHVS, FQNEAQ. Germline trimming cut 5 bases from V and 8 bases from J; bases unmatched to any gene: 11. CDR3 length: 15 amino acids. The CDR3, as DNA: TGTGCCAGCAGCCGGTACAGGGGTCTAGGGGAAAAACTGTTTTTT. Amino acids: CASSRYRGLGEKLFF.

The chain combines TRBV29-1 with TRBJ1-6; a weak D match, TRBD1 (6 bases). The CDR3 length is 13 residues. CDR1 and CDR2 (germline): SQVTM, ANQGSEA. V shed 0 bases and J shed 7 bases, with 7 bases lying between them. The CDR3 protein is CSVEEGGNSPLHF. The CDR3 coding sequence is TGCAGCGTTGAAGAAGGGGGGAATTCACCCCTCCACTTT.

This clone was counted between two and nine times. The CDR3 region has the DNA TGCAGCGCCGGCAGGGGTGACACAGATACGCAGTATTTT. This encodes CSAGRGDTDTQYF. The chain uses TRBV29-1 and TRBJ2-3, with D possibly TRBD1 on 6 matching bases. The CDR3 sequence is 13 residues long. The V gene lost 7 bases and the J gene lost 2 bases, with 13 bases spanning the gap. Germline lookup yields CDR1 SQVTM and CDR2 ANQGSEA.

The CDR3 here is CASSPDRVEQFF. For the CDR3, the DNA is TGTGCCAGCTCACCAGACAGGGTTGAGCAGTTCTTC. The chain joins TRBV18 to TRBJ2-1; the match to TRBD1 covers 7 bases. The CDR3 is 12 residues long. V was clipped by 2 bases and J by 9 bases; unmatched bases: 1. Germline V gene sequence: CDR1 KGHSH, CDR2 LQKENI.

This clone was seen a few times. The chain uses TRBV12-5 and TRBJ2-2; D is possibly TRBD1 (6 bases). CDR3 length: 12 residues. The V gene's germline CDR1 is LGHNT and CDR2 FRNRAP. The V end was cut by 6 bases, the J end by 6 bases, with 8 bases between. CDR3 in DNA: TGTGCTAGTGGCCCAGGGGCCGGGGAGCTGTTTTTT. It translates to CASGPGAGELFF.

This clone was recorded only once. The chain is built from TRBV5-1 and TRBJ2-3; the D gene could be TRBD1 or TRBD2 (5 bases each). The V end lost 1 base, the J end lost 3 bases, and 24 bases lay between the germline ends. The CDR3 is 19 residues long. Germline CDR1 SGHRS, CDR2 YFSETQ. The DNA for the CDR3 is TGCGCCAGCAGCTTGCTCCCCAGGTCCGGGACGCAAGATACAGATACGCAGTATTTT. This translates into CASSLLPRSGTQDTDTQYF.

This chain joins TRBV7-9 and TRBJ2-5; 7 positions match TRBD1. The CDR3 is 16 residues long. CDR1 is SEHNR, CDR2 FQNEAQ, per germline (reference sequence). V lost 2 bases, J lost 3 bases, and 9 bases stayed unmatched. CDR3 in amino acids: CASSLSGRGMEETQYF. The CDR3 coding sequence is TGTGCCAGCAGCTTATCTGGCAGGGGGATGGAAGAGACCCAGTACTTC.

As for this clone: The sample carries other DNA sequences with the same CDR3. The J gene is TRBJ1-5, the V gene TRBV29-1; TRBD1 is a possible D gene (5 bases). CDR3 length: 13 residues. V was pared by 4 bases and J by 3 bases, with 10 bases between. CDR1 and CDR2 (germline): SQVTM, ANQGSEA. CDR3 region: CSVAPGLNQPQHF. In DNA, the CDR3 is TGCAGCGTTGCACCGGGGCTCAATCAGCCCCAGCATTTT.